The 31 T cell receptor beta chains given below trace back to one sample, sequenced in a study of cytomegalovirus exposure and HLA in healthy donors. The PCR had 60 Vbeta and 13 Jbeta primers. Using immunoSEQ multiplex PCR, the repertoire was profiled, and TCRdb retains in-frame clones only, with some absent. The profile shows more than 95,000 clones, 70% to 80% of them singletons. The source material was PBMCs. All receptors come from a man over 45 in good health and CMV-seronegative.

The chain has TRBV30 and TRBJ2-2, with D perhaps TRBD1 (6 bases). Germline V lookup: CDR1 GTSNPN, CDR2 SVGIG (reference sequence). The CDR3 runs to 16 residues. V was trimmed by 2 bases and J by 6 bases, leaving 19 bases between them. This CDR3 is CAWSQAGTLIPGELFF. The CDR3 DNA reads TGTGCCTGGAGTCAGGCCGGGACATTGATTCCCGGGGAGCTGTTTTTT.

This clone was seen a few times. The J gene is TRBJ1-3, the V gene TRBV7-6, with 9 positions matching TRBD1. The CDR3 covers 16 residues. The ends lost 0 bases at V and 0 bases at J; junction bases unmatched: 0. The germline gives CDR1 SGHVS, CDR2 FNYEAQ. CDR3: CASSLATGGSGNTIYF. DNA for the CDR3: TGTGCCAGCAGCTTAGCGACAGGGGGCTCTGGAAACACCATATATTTT.

The rearrangement links TRBV19 to TRBJ2-1; TRBD2 might be the D (6 bases). Germline loops: CDR1 LNHDA, CDR2 SQIVND (reference sequence). The CDR3 extends over 15 amino acids. Deletions cut 3 bases from V and 10 bases from J, with 19 bases between. CDR3: CASSILGEDSPEQFF. CDR3 coding DNA: TGTGCCAGTAGTATCTTGGGGGAGGACTCCCCCGAGCAGTTCTTC.

This chain joins TRBV6-6 and TRBJ1-5; a possible D gene is TRBD1 (5 bases). Germline V gene data show CDR1 as MNHNY and CDR2 as SVGAGI (reference sequence). Trimming shortened V by 5 bases and J by 4 bases, and 18 bases separated the two germline ends. The CDR3 is 16 residues long. CDR3 loop: CASSHTQGSRNQPQHF. The CDR3 DNA follows: TGTGCCAGCAGTCATACGCAGGGAAGTCGGAATCAGCCCCAGCATTTT.

This chain links TRBV28 with TRBJ1-5; tentative D call: TRBD1 (6 bases). The CDR3 covers 16 residues. V lost 4 bases, J lost 5 bases, and 18 bases lay in between. Germline CDR1 is MDHEN and CDR2 is SYDVKM. The DNA of the CDR3 is TGTGCCAGCAGTTCCTCAAACAGGGTGTGGGATCAGCCCCAGCATTTT. Protein product: CASSSSNRVWDQPQHF.

The chain carries TRBV20-1 and TRBJ1-2, with D unclear. V lost 5 bases and J lost 6, with 10 bases in between. There are 11 residues in the CDR3. Germline values: CDR1 DFQATT, CDR2 SNEGSKA (reference sequence). The CDR3: CSAPGGHGYTF. The CDR3 DNA is TGCAGTGCTCCGGGAGGACATGGCTACACCTTC.

The chain has TRBV28 and TRBJ2-7, with D possibly TRBD2 on 5 matching bases. V lost 6 bases and J lost 0, with 12 bases in between. CDR3 length: 14 residues. Germline V lookup: CDR1 MDHEN, CDR2 SYDVKM. The CDR3 DNA is TGTGCCAGCAGACCAGGAGGAACCTCCTACGAGCAGTACGTC. Its protein product is CASRPGGTSYEQYV.

The chain joins TRBV10-3 to TRBJ2-1, with a tentative D call TRBD2 (5 bases). Germline V gene lookup returns CDR1 ENHRY and CDR2 SYGVKD. The CDR3 has 17 residues. V lost 0 bases and J 5 bases, leaving 17 bases between the germline ends. This chain's CDR3 is CAISESFVGSQNNEQFF. CDR3 coding DNA: TGTGCCATCAGTGAGTCGTTTGTGGGGAGTCAAAACAATGAGCAGTTCTTC.

The chain couples TRBV21-1 to TRBJ1-1; TRBD1 reflects the table's D call only, with no check against the DNA. TRBV21-1 is flagged as a pseudogene. This CDR3 contains 15 residues. The CDR3 nucleotides read TGTGCCAGCAGCAAAGCTGACAGGAGATACACTGAAGCTTTCTTT. It translates to CASSKADRRYTEAFF.

J is TRBJ1-2 and V is TRBV5-4, with TRBD1 as a possible D gene (5 bases). Trimming shortened V by 3 bases and J by 4 bases, and 10 bases separated the two germline ends. Germline V gene lookup returns CDR1 SGHNT and CDR2 YYREEE (reference sequence). The CDR3 runs 13 residues. In DNA form, the CDR3 reads TGTGCCAGCAGCTCTGGGGGGAGCTATGGCTACACCTTC. As protein: CASSSGGSYGYTF. Filled out from reference TRBV5-4 and TRBJ1-2, the complete variable domain reads ETGVTQSPTHLIKTRGQQVTLRCSSQSGHNTVSWYQQALGQGPQFIFQYYREEENGRGNFPPRFSGLQFPNYSSELNVNALELDDSALYLCASSSGGSYGYTFGSGTRLTVV.

This clone was seen more than once but under ten times. The chain couples TRBV6-1 to TRBJ2-3; 9 nucleotides align to TRBD2. The V segment lost 8 bases and the J segment 2 bases; nucleotides outside the gene matches: 5. Germline V gene sequence: CDR1 MNHNS, CDR2 SASEGT. CDR3 length: 14 residues. DNA of the CDR3: TGTGCCAGCTGCCTAGCGGGGCTCACAGATACGCAGTATTTT. Translated: CASCLAGLTDTQYF.

This chain uses TRBV6-6 with TRBJ1-2; 9 nucleotides line up with TRBD1. Germline V gene lookup returns CDR1 MNHNY and CDR2 SVGAGI (reference sequence). This CDR3 comprises 13 residues. Unmatched junction bases numbered 4, after V lost 4 bases and J lost 7 bases. The CDR3 DNA reads as TGTGCCAGCAGTTCCCGGGACAGGGCTGGCTACACCTTC. This sequence encodes CASSSRDRAGYTF.

This chain connects TRBV10-3 to TRBJ2-1; 11 bases map to TRBD1. Germline CDR1 reads ENHRY; CDR2 reads SYGVKD. This CDR3 is 19 amino acids long. V gave up 2 bases and J gave up 3 bases; unmatched junction bases: 12. The DNA for the CDR3 is TGTGCCATCAGTGAGCACTTCCTGGCCGGGACAGGGGGCTACAATGAGCAGTTCTTC. It yields the protein CAISEHFLAGTGGYNEQFF.

The V call is TRBV30, the J call TRBJ2-5, with TRBD1 as a possible D gene (6 bases). V was shortened by 5 bases and J by 4 bases, with 14 bases between the two germline ends. The CDR3 runs 13 residues. The germline V gene encodes CDR1 GTSNPN and CDR2 SVGIG (reference sequence). The CDR3 spells CAWCIQGLETQYF. CDR3 nucleotide sequence: TGTGCCTGGTGCATTCAGGGGTTAGAGACCCAGTACTTC. Complete variable domain (other parts from reference TRBV30 and TRBJ2-5): SQTIHQWPATLVQPVGSPLSLECTVEGTSNPNLYWYRQAAGRGLQLLFYSVGIGQISSEVPQNLSASRPQDRQFILSSKKLLLSDSGFYLCAWCIQGLETQYFGPGTRLLVL.

The V gene is TRBV7-8, the J gene TRBJ1-6; possible D gene TRBD1, 5 bases. This CDR3 has 14 residues. Per germline, CDR1 SGHVS and CDR2 FQNEAQ. The germline V and J ends were trimmed by 3 bases and 10 bases, with 13 bases remaining between them. CDR3 sequence reads: CASSFGTAGSPLHF. CDR3 DNA: TGTGCCAGCAGCTTCGGGACGGCGGGGTCACCCCTCCACTTT.

The V gene is TRBV5-4, the J gene TRBJ1-4; perhaps TRBD1 as D (6 bases). Germline lookup yields CDR1 SGHNT and CDR2 YYREEE (reference sequence). Trimming shortened V by 4 bases and J by 0 bases, and 13 bases separated the two germline ends. The CDR3 totals 16 residues. CDR3: CASSEGGSTTNEKLFF. The CDR3 DNA is TGTGCCAGCAGCGAGGGGGGGTCCACAACTAATGAAAAACTGTTTTTT.

The chain carries TRBV28 and TRBJ2-3, with 7 bases that match TRBD1. This CDR3 contains 12 residues. V was clipped by 7 bases and J by 5 bases; unmatched bases: 3. The V gene's germline CDR1 is MDHEN and CDR2 SYDVKM. The CDR3 bases are TGTGCCAGCACCCAGGGGGAAGATACGCAGTATTTT. Translation: CASTQGEDTQYF. Complete variable domain (other parts from reference TRBV28 and TRBJ2-3): DVKVTQSSRYLVKRTGEKVFLECVQDMDHENMFWYRQDPGLGLRLIYFSYDVKMKEKGDIPEGYSVSREKKERFSLILESASTNQTSMYLCASTQGEDTQYFGPGTRLTVL.

This chain links TRBV9 with TRBJ1-6; the D gene is possibly TRBD1 (6 bases). This CDR3 is built from 12 residues. Germline CDR1 reads SGDLS; CDR2 reads YYNGEE. V lost 7 bases to trimming and J lost 6 bases, with 8 bases between them. The CDR3 is CASGTINSPLHF. DNA for the CDR3: TGTGCCAGCGGGACAATTAATTCACCCCTCCACTTT. The variable domain in full, completed from reference TRBV9 and TRBJ1-6, reads DSGVTQTPKHLITATGQRVTLRCSPRSGDLSVYWYQQSLDQGLQFLIQYYNGEERAKGNILERFSAQQFPDLHSELNLSSLELGDSALYFCASGTINSPLHFGNGTRLTVT.

CDR3 sequence reads: CASSYSIGPTGGGYTF. As DNA, the CDR3 is TGTGCCAGCAGTTACTCGATAGGTCCGACAGGGGGCGGCTACACCTTC. The rearrangement uses TRBV6-5 and TRBJ1-2; TRBD1 matches at 10 bases. With V trimmed by 0 bases and J by 8 bases, 9 bases remained unmatched. Per the germline V gene, CDR1 is MNHEY and CDR2 is SVGAGI. The CDR3 runs to 16 residues.

This clone was counted once. V is TRBV7-9 and J is TRBJ1-2; TRBD1 matches 7 bases. J lost 4 bases, V lost 5 bases, and 10 bases had no gene match. The germline CDR1 and CDR2 sequences are SEHNR and FQNEAQ (reference sequence). CDR3 size: 15 residues. The CDR3 here is CASSLGTVNSYGYTF. The CDR3 DNA sequence: TGTGCCAGCAGCCTCGGGACAGTAAATTCCTATGGCTACACCTTC.

Of note for this clone: The same CDR3 is also encoded by other DNA sequences in this sample. The CDR3 reads CASSQDGGSNQPQHF. CDR3 in DNA: TGCGCCAGCAGCCAAGATGGCGGCAGCAATCAGCCCCAGCATTTT. J is TRBJ1-5 and V is TRBV4-3; D not certain. The V end was cut by 0 bases, the J end by 1 base, with 7 bases between. CDR3 size: 15 residues. Germline assignment: CDR1 LGHNA and CDR2 YSLEER.

The chain employs TRBV7-2 and TRBJ2-1, with 12 bases aligning to TRBD2. Germline CDR1 SGHTA, CDR2 FQGNSA. The junction had 9 bases not matched to a gene; V was cut back by 2 bases and J by 1 base. CDR3 length: 19 residues. CDR3 protein: CASSLWASGGAGSYNEQFF. CDR3 DNA: TGTGCCAGCAGCTTATGGGCTAGCGGGGGGGCCGGGTCCTACAATGAGCAGTTCTTC.

This rearrangement joins TRBV2 to TRBJ2-1, with 7 positions matching TRBD2. With 6 bases clipped from V and 4 bases from J, the junction kept 9 bases outside the gene matches. CDR3 length: 15 residues. Germline V lookup: CDR1 SNHLY, CDR2 FYNNEI. The DNA for the CDR3 is TGTGCCAGCAGGGCCGTTGGGGGGGGTTACAATGAGCAGTTCTTC. This sequence encodes CASRAVGGGYNEQFF.

The chain combines TRBV15 with TRBJ1-3; a weak D match, TRBD1 (5 bases). CDR1 LNHNV and CDR2 YYDKDF come from the germline V gene (reference sequence). The CDR3 spans 17 residues. V was pared by 0 bases and J by 0 bases, with 12 bases between. CDR3 residues: CATSREYGGDSGNTIYF. The CDR3 DNA reads as TGTGCCACCAGCAGAGAGTATGGAGGGGACTCTGGAAACACCATATATTTT.

The rearrangement uses TRBV4-1 and TRBJ2-2; D possibly corresponds to TRBD1 (5 bases). V lost 3 bases and J 5 bases, leaving 10 bases between the germline ends. Per germline, CDR1 MGHRA and CDR2 YSYEKL. The CDR3 runs to 14 residues. CDR3 nucleotide sequence: TGCGCCAGCAGCCACCCAACAGGTACCGGGGAGCTGTTTTTT. It encodes CASSHPTGTGELFF.

This chain joins TRBV7-6 and TRBJ1-6; D possibly corresponds to TRBD1 (6 bases). Germline loops: CDR1 SGHVS, CDR2 FNYEAQ. This CDR3 contains 16 residues. V shed 3 bases and J shed 10 bases, with 19 bases lying between them. The CDR3 DNA is TGTGCCAGCAGCTTGGGAACGGGACAACTTAGATCACCCCTCCACTTT. Its protein product is CASSLGTGQLRSPLHF.

The chain uses TRBV7-2 and TRBJ1-1, with D perhaps TRBD1 (6 bases). The germline V and J ends were trimmed by 6 bases and 6 bases, with 17 bases remaining between them. Germline V lookup: CDR1 SGHTA, CDR2 FQGNSA. The CDR3 sequence is 14 residues long. The CDR3 DNA reads TGTGCCAGCAGAGATAGGGGGGGGGTGTCTGAAGCTTTCTTT. Amino acids: CASRDRGGVSEAFF.

The rearrangement uses TRBV5-1 and TRBJ2-5; 9 nucleotides match TRBD2. Losses at the gene ends were 0 bases for V and 1 base for J; bases not matched to a gene: 7. The CDR3 has 17 amino acids. The V gene's germline CDR1 is SGHRS and CDR2 YFSETQ. CDR3 region: CASSLGGQRGVQETQYF. The DNA of the CDR3 is TGCGCCAGCAGCTTGGGGGGCCAGCGGGGGGTCCAAGAGACCCAGTACTTC.

V gene TRBV2 combines with J gene TRBJ1-2; D gene unclear. There are 12 residues in the CDR3. Germline CDR1 and CDR2: SNHLY and FYNNEI. V shed 7 bases and J shed 4 bases, with 10 bases lying between them. CDR3 DNA: TGTGCCAGCACTCGGTTCTTCTATGGCTACACCTTC. It is translated as CASTRFFYGYTF.

The V call is TRBV9, the J call TRBJ2-5, with D maybe TRBD2 (7 bases). Germline values: CDR1 SGDLS, CDR2 YYNGEE. The CDR3 covers 14 residues. V lost 2 bases to trimming and J lost 5 bases, with 13 bases between them. For the CDR3, the DNA is TGTGCCAGCAGCGTTGAGGGGGGGCCGGAGACCCAGTACTTC. Its translation is CASSVEGGPETQYF.

The chain employs TRBV4-1 and TRBJ1-1; 9 bases are a match to TRBD1. Losses at the gene ends were 0 bases for V and 2 bases for J; bases not matched to a gene: 4. Germline V gene data show CDR1 as MGHRA and CDR2 as YSYEKL. CDR3 size: 16 residues. The CDR3 nucleotides read TGCGCCAGCAGCCAAGAGCACAGGGGGCTTAACACTGAAGCTTTCTTT. Its protein product is CASSQEHRGLNTEAFF.